The clone carrying this T cell receptor beta chain was counted at least ten times. The antigen remains unidentified. The CDR3 length is 15 residues. The J segment lost 4 bases and the V segment lost 2 bases, leaving 4 bases of the junction unmatched. Germline lookup yields CDR1 LGHDT and CDR2 YNNKEL (reference sequence). One entry per CDR3 protein results from TCRdb running MiXCR on the 5' RACE reads. The data contain about 800,000 distinct CDR3 sequences, over 9.5% of them seen just once; the ten biggest clones take up approximately 0.46%. This specimen comes from a study of CD8 T cells in ankylosing spondylitis. Overall study results and limits: Among TCR beta sequences, a motif of several highly homologous variants appeared characteristic of ankylosing spondylitis blood.

The chain has TRBV3-1 and TRBJ2-1; 8 bases are a match to TRBD2. The sequencing input was blood, either unsorted or a sorted T cell fraction (not recorded which). This clonotype was obtained from a male donor with ankylosing spondylitis. The CDR3 DNA sequence: TGTGCCAGCAGCCAATACGGGGGGGCTTACAATGAGCAGTTCTTC. It codes for CASSQYGGAYNEQFF.